This section outlines one TCR beta chain sequence together with its context. The target antigen is unknown. This record belongs to a study of T cell responses to AZD1222 COVID-19 vaccine. The table came from immunoSEQ multiplex PCR; TCRdb's copy has only in-frame clones and leaves some out. Of 200,000 to 250,000 clones listed, approximately 94% were seen once; the top ten hold around 1%. The study, taken as a whole, reports: At baseline, seropositivity was found in only a handful of AZD1222 recipients. Most donors were white British and more were female, and clonal diversity was possibly underestimated. Of spike-specific TCRs, nearly half reportedly target regions left unmutated in variants. Spike as a whole was targeted by vaccine-associated CD4 TCRs, dominant at 160-218 and 743-854.

Trimming removed 3 bases at V and 3 bases at J, with 11 bases between. The CDR3 is made up of 14 amino acids. Germline V gene data show CDR1 as MDHEN and CDR2 as SYDVKM. The sample here was peripheral blood, taken on day 0 of MenACWY control vaccination. This receptor was taken from an adult in good health. V and J are TRBV28 and TRBJ1-1, with no clear D. The CDR3 DNA sequence: TGTGCCAGCAGTTTTCAGGCGGGGTACACTGAAGCTTTCTTT. It yields the protein CASSFQAGYTEAFF.